The source of this T cell receptor (beta chain) is a study of regulatory T cells in long-lasting Graves disease. With iRepertoire HTBI primers and Arm-PCR of CDR3 regions, TCR beta libraries were built. TCRdb ran MiXCR on the multiplex PCR reads and lists one entry per CDR3 protein. The table includes about 290,000 distinct CDR3 sequences, around 20% detected once. In its sample, this clonotype was seen a few times. The antigen remains unidentified. Indicated time point: persistent/refractory GD, antithyroid drugs over 5 years with positive TRAb. PBMC-extracted RNA yielded the TCR library. Study outcomes and limitations: Persistent patients shared more public clonotypes (2,741) than newly diagnosed patients (about 1,000). Newly diagnosed Graves' patients had higher TCR diversity than persistent ones.

The receptor was isolated from a female donor with Graves disease. The sample here was peripheral blood mononuclear cells (PBMCs), taken when the disease was refractory, from a patient treated with antithyroid drugs.

The CDR3 sequence is CASNEKRLAGGRPNQETQYF. As DNA, the CDR3 is TGTGCCAGCAACGAGAAAAGACTAGCGGGAGGTCGCCCTAACCAAGAGACCCAGTACTTC. The chain links TRBV7-8 to TRBJ2-5, with TRBD2 matching 13 bases. Trimming at V came to 7 bases and at J to 0 bases, leaving 17 bases not matched to a gene. This CDR3 is 20 amino acids long. From germline, CDR1 is SGHVS and CDR2 FQNEAQ.